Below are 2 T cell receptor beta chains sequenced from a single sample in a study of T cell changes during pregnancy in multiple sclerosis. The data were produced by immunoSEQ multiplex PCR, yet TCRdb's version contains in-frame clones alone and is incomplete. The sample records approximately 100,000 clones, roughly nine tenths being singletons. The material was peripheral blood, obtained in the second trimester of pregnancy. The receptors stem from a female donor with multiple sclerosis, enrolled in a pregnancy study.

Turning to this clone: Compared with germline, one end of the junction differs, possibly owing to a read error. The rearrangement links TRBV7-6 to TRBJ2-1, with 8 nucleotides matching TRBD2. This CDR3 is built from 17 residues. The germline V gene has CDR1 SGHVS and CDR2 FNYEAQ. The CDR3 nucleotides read TGTGCCAGCAGCAAATCCTTGGGCAGCGGGAGCCTCAATCAGCAGTTCTTC. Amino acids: CASSKSLGSGSLNQQFF. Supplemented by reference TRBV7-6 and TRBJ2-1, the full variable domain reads GAGVSQSPRYKVTKRGQDVALRCDPISGHVSLYWYRQALGQGPEFLTYFNYEAQQDKSGLPNDRFSAERPEGSISTLTIQRTEQRDSAMYRCASSKSLGSGSLNQQFFGPGTRLTVL.

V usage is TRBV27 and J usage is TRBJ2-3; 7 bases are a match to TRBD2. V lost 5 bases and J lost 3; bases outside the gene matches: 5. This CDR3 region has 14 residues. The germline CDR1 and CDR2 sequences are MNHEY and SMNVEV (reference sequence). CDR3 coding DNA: TGTGCCAGCAGTCAGCTAGCGGCAACAGATACGCAGTATTTT. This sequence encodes CASSQLAATDTQYF.